A single sample gave rise to the 3 T cell receptor beta chains below, sequenced in a study of monozygotic twins with inflammatory bowel disease. TCRdb reanalyzed the 5' RACE reads, giving one entry per CDR3 protein sequence and no DNA. The sample has over 130,000 distinct CDR3 sequences, and its top ten clones hold roughly 2.5%. The sequenced sample was blood. Every receptor here comes from a human donor with ulcerative colitis or Crohn's disease, or a healthy co-twin of an affected twin (not recorded which).

The chain employs TRBV18 and TRBJ2-7; checking the TCRdb D call of TRBD2 is not possible without DNA. CDR3 size: 14 residues. Germline V gene lookup returns CDR1 KGHSH and CDR2 LQKENI. The CDR3 loop reads CASSGGTARYEQYF.

The J gene is TRBJ1-1, the V gene TRBV7-2. The CDR3 is 14 amino acids. Germline V lookup: CDR1 SGHTA, CDR2 FQGNSA. CDR3 in amino acids: CASSLEQPRTEAFF.

J is TRBJ1-4 and V is TRBV5-5. CDR1 and CDR2 from the germline V gene are SGHKS and YYEKEE (reference sequence). This CDR3 has 16 amino acids. The CDR3 sequence: CASSFGALRGNEKLFF.